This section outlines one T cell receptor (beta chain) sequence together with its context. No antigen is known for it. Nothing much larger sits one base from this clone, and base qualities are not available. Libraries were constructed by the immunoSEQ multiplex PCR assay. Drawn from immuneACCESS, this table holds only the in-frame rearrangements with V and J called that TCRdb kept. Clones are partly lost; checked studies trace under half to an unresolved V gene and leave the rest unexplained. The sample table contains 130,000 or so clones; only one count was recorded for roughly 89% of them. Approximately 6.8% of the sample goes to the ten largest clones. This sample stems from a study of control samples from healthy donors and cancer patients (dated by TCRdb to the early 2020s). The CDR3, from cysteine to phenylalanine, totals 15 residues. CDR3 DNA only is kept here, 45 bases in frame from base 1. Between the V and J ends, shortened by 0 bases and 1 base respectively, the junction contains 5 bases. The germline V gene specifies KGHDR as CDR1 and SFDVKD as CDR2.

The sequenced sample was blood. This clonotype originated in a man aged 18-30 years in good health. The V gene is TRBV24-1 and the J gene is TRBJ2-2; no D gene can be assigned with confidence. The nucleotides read TGTGCCACCAGTGATTTGCCAGTGAACACCGGGGAGCTGTTTTTT. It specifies CATSDLPVNTGELFF.